This T cell receptor beta chain stems from a study of blood T cell repertoires in COVID-19. As for the study in general: Material from acute and convalescent COVID-19 was sourced from the United States, Italy and Spain.

Seattle patients were enrolled while actively infected and followed longitudinally. As processed by the authors: Researchers report that nucleated cell counts were estimated from reference gene primer amplification. Repertoires were generated with immunoSEQ multiplex PCR, while TCRdb's copy carries only in-frame clones and drops some. The V and J calls and clone size come from that table; D and trimming were worked out from the DNA. Found here are tens of thousands of clones, 70% to 90% of them singletons; the top ten hold about 3%. The CDR3 contains 12 residues. Between the trimmed V and J ends, which lost 5 bases and 4 bases, there was a span of 7 bases. Germline V CDR1 and CDR2: SGHVS, FNYEAQ. In its sample, this clone was seen a few times. Other DNA sequences within the sample encode an identical CDR3.

Sequenced input: peripheral blood. This rearrangement joins TRBV7-6 to TRBJ2-3; a weak D match, TRBD2 (5 bases). The receptor was derived from a woman in her fifties or sixties with COVID-19, enrolled during active disease. The CDR3 region has the DNA TGTGCCAGCAGCCCTAGCCCAGATACGCAGTATTTT. It encodes CASSPSPDTQYF.